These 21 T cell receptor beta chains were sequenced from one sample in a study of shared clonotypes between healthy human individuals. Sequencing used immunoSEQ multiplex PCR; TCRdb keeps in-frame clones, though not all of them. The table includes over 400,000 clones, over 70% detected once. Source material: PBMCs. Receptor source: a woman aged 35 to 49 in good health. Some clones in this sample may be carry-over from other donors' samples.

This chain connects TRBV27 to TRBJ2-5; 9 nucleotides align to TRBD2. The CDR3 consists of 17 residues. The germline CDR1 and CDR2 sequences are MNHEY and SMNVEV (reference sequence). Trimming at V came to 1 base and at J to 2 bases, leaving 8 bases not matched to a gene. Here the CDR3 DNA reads TGTGCCAGCAGTTTATTGGGGTCTAGCGGGGCTCAAGAGACCCAGTACTTC. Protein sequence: CASSLLGSSGAQETQYF.

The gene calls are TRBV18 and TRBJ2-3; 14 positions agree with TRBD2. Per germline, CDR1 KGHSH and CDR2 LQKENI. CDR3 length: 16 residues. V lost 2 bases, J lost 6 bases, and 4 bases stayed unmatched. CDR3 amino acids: CASSPGTSGSADTQYF. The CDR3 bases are TGTGCCAGCTCACCAGGGACTAGCGGGAGTGCGGATACGCAGTATTTT.

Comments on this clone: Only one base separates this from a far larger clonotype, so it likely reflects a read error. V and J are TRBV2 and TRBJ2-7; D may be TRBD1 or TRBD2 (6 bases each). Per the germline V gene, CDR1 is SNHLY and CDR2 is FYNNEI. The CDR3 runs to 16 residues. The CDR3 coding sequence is TGTGCCACCCACGGGGGCCGAGCGGTAAGGGTCCACGAGCGGTACTTC. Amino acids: CATHGGRAVRVHERYF.

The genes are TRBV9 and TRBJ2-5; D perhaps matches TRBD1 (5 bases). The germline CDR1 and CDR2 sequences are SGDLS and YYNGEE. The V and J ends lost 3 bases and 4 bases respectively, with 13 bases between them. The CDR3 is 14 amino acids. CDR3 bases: TGTGCCAGCAGCGCAAGACAGTCATCAGAGACCCAGTACTTC. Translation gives CASSARQSSETQYF.

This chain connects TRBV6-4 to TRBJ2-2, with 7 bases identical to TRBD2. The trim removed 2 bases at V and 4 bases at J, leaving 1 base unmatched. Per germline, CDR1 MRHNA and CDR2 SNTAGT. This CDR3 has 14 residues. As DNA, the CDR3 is TGTGCCAGCAGTGACGGGAGGGCCACCGGGGAGCTGTTTTTT. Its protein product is CASSDGRATGELFF.

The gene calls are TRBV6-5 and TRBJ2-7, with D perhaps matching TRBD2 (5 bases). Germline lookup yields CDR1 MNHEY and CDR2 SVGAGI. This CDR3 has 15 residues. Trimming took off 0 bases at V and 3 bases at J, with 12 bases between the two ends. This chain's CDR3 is CASSYSPDGLYEQYF. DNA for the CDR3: TGTGCCAGCAGTTACTCGCCGGACGGACTCTACGAGCAGTACTTC.

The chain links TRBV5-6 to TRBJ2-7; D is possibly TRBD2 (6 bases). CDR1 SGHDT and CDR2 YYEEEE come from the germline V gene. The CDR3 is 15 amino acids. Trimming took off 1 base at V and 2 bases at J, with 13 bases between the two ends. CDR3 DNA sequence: TGTGCCAGCAGCTTGCGGGGGACCCTACCCTACGAGCAGTACTTC. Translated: CASSLRGTLPYEQYF.

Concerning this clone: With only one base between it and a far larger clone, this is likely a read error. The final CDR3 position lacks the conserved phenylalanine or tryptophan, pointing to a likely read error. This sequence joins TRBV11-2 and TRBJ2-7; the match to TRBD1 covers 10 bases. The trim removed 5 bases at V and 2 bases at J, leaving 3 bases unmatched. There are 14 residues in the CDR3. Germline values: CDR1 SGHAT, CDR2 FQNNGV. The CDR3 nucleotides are TGTGCCAGCAGCCGGGACAGGGGCGCCTACGAGCAGTACTTA. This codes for CASSRDRGAYEQYL.

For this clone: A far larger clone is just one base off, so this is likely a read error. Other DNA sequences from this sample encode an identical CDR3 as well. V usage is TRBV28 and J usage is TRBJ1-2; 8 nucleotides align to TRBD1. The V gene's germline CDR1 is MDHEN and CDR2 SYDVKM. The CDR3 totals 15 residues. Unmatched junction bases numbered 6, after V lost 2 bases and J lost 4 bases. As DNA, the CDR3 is TGTGCCAGCAGTTTACCAGGACAGGGCGCCTATGGCTACACCTTC. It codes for CASSLPGQGAYGYTF.

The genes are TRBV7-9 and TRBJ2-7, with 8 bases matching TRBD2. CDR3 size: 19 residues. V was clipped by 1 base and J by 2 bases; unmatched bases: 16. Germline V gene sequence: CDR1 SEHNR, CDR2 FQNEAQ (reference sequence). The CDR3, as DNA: TGTGCCAGCAGCTTAGTGGTGCGACGGGAGGGCCGTATCGCCTACGAGCAGTACTTC. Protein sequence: CASSLVVRREGRIAYEQYF.

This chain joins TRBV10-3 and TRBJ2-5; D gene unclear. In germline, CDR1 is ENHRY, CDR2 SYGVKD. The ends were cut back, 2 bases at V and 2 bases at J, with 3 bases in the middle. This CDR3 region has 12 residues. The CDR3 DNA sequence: TGTGCCATCAGTGAGGGGCAAGAGACCCAGTACTTC. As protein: CAISEGQETQYF.

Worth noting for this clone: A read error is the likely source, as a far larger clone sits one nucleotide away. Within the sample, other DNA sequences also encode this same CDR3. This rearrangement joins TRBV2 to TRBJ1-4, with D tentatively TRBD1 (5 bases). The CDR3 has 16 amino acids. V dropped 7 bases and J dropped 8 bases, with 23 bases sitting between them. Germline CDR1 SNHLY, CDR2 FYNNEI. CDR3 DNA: TGTGCCAGCAACCTAGGTCCTGTGGGGGTTTGGGAAAAACTGTTTTTT. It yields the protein CASNLGPVGVWEKLFF.

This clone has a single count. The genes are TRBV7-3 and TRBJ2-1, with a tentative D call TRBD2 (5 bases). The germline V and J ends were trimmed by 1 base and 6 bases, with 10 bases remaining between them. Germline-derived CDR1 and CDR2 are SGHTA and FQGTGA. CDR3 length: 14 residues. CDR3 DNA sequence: TGTGCCAGCAGCTTAAGGGCGGGTTTCAATGAGCAGTTCTTC. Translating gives CASSLRAGFNEQFF. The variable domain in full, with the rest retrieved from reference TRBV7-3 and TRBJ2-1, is GAGVSQTPSNKVTEKGKYVELRCDPISGHTALYWYRQSLGQGPEFLIYFQGTGAADDSGLPNDRFFAVRPEGSVSTLKIQRTERGDSAVYLCASSLRAGFNEQFFGPGTRLTVL.

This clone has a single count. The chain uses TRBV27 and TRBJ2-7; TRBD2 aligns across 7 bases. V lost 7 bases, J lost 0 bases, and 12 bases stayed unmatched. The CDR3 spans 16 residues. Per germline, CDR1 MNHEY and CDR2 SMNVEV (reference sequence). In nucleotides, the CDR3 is TGTGCCAGCAATTCACACCAGGGCGGGAGCTCCTACGAGCAGTACTTC. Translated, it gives CASNSHQGGSSYEQYF.

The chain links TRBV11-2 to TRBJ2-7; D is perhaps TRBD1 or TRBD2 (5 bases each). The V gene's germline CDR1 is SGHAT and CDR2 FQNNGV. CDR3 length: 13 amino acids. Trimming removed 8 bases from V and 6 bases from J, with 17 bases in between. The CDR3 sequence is CASRGRVGAEQYF. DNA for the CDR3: TGTGCCAGCCGTGGGCGCGTCGGGGCCGAGCAGTACTTC.

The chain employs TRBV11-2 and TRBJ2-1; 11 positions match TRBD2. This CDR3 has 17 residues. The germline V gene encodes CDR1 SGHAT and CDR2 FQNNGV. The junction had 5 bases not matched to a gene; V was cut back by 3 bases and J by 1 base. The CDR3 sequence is CASSFAGLAESYNEQFF. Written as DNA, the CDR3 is TGTGCCAGCAGCTTTGCGGGACTAGCGGAGTCCTACAATGAGCAGTTCTTC.

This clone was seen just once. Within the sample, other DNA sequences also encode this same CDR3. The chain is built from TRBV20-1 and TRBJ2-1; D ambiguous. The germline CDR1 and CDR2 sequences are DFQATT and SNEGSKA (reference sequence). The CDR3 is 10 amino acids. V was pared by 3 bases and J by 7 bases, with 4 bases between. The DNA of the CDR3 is TGCAGTGCTAGGGTAAATGAGCAGTTCTTC. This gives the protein CSARVNEQFF.

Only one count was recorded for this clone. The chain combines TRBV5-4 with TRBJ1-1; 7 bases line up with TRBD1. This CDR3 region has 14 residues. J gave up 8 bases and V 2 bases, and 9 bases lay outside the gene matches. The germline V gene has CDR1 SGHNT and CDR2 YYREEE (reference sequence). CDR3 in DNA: TGTGCCAGCAGCTTACGACAGGGCAACCAAGAAGCTTTCTTT. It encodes CASSLRQGNQEAFF. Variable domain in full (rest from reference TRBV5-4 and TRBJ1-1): ETGVTQSPTHLIKTRGQQVTLRCSSQSGHNTVSWYQQALGQGPQFIFQYYREEENGRGNFPPRFSGLQFPNYSSELNVNALELDDSALYLCASSLRQGNQEAFFGQGTRLTVV.

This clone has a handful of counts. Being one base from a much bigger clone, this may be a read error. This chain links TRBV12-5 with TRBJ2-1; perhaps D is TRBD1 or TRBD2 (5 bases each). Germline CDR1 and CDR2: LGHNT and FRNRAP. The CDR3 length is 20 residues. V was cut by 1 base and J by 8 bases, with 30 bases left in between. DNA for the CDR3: TGTGCTAGTGGTTTGGCCCCTACGTTTTCGGGACCACCGAGCCAAGATGAGCAGTTCTTC. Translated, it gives CASGLAPTFSGPPSQDEQFF.

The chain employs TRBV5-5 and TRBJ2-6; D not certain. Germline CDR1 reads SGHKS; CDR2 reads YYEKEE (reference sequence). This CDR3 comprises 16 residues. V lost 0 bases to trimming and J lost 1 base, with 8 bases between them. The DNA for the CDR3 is TGTGCCAGCAGCTTGGCCATAGGGTCTGGGGCCAACGTCCTGACTTTC. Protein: CASSLAIGSGANVLTF.

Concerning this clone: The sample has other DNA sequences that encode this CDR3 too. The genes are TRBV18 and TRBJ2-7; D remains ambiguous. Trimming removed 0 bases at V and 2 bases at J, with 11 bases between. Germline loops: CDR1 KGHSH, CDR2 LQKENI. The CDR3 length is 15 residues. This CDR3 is CASSPPSSSTYEQYF. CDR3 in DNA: TGTGCCAGCTCACCACCCTCCAGCTCTACCTACGAGCAGTACTTC.